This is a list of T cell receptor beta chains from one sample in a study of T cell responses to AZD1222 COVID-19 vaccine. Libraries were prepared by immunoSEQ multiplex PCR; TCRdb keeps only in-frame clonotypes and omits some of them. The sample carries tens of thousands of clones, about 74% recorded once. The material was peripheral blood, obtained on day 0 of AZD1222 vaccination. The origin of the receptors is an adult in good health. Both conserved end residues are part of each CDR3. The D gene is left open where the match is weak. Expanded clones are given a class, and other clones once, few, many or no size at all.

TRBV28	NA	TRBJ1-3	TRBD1	TGTGCCAGCAGGGGGGTTGGCGCCGGGACAGGCCTTTACTCTGGAAACACCATATATTTT	CASRGVGAGTGLYSGNTIYF
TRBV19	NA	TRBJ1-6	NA	TGTGCCAGTAGTACGGACATGGCGCACTATAATTCACCCCTCCACTTT	CASSTDMAHYNSPLHF
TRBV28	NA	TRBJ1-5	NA	TGTGCCACCCTACTGGGAGGGGGACGGGGCAATCAGCCCCAGCATTTT	CATLLGGGRGNQPQHF
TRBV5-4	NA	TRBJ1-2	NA	TGTGCCAGCAGCCCGGGGGAGGGCTCCTATGGCTACACCTTC	CASSPGEGSYGYTF
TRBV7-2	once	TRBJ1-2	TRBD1	TGTGCCAGTGTTCGGACAGGCGGCTATGGCTACACCTTC	CASVRTGGYGYTF
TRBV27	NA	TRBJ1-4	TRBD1	TGTGCCAGCAGTTCAACAGGGGGCTTTAATGAAAAACTGTTTTTT	CASSSTGGFNEKLFF
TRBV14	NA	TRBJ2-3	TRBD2	TGTGCCAGCAGCCACCTAAGCGGGAGCGGCACAGATACGCAGTATTTT	CASSHLSGSGTDTQYF
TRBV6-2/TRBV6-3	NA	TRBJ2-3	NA	TGTGCCAGCAGTTTGAGAGAGGAGGGGGGCCCAGGAGATACGCAGTATTTT	CASSLREEGGPGDTQYF
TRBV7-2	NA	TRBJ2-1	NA	TGTGCCAGCAGTTACGGGGGTGGAAATGAGCAGTTCTTC	CASSYGGGNEQFF
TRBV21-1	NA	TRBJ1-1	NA	TGTGCCAGCAGCAAAGGACAGGGGGCTTTCTTT	CASSKGQGAFF
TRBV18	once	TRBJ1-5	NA	TGTGCCAGCTCACCAAGGACAGCAAATAGCAATCAGCCCCAGCATTTT	CASSPRTANSNQPQHF
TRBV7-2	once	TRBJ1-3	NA	TGTGCCAGCAGCTTAGTAGGGGCTGGTGGAAACACCATATATTTT	CASSLVGAGGNTIYF
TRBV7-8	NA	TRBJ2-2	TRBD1	TGTGCCAGCAGCCGAGGGACAGGAACGGCCGGGGAGCTGTTTTTT	CASSRGTGTAGELFF
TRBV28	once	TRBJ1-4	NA	TGTGCCAGCAGTTTGGGTGAAAAACTGTTTTTT	CASSLGEKLFF
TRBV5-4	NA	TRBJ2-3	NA	TGTGCCAGCAGCCTTAGCCGGAGAAACACAGATACGCAGTATTTT	CASSLSRRNTDTQYF
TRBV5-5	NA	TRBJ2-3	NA	TGTGCCAGCAGCTTCGACGGAGGCACAGATACGCAGTATTTT	CASSFDGGTDTQYF
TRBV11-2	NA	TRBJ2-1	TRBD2	TGTGCCAGCAGCTTAGATTTACTAGCGGCCTACAATGAGCAGTTCTTC	CASSLDLLAAYNEQFF
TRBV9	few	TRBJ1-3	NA	TGTGCCAGCAGCGTAGCCTCCACCTCTGGAAACACCATATATTTT	CASSVASTSGNTIYF
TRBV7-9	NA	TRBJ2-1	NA	TGTGCCAGCAGCTTAGACGGGGGCTCCTACAATGAGCAGTTCTTC	CASSLDGGSYNEQFF
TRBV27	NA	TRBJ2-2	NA	TGTGCCAGCAGCCCCAGGGGCGTAGCCACCGGGGAGCTGTTTTTT	CASSPRGVATGELFF
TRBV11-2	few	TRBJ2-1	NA	TGTGCCAGCAGGAATATTCGCTATTATCCCTACAATGAGCAGTTCTTC	CASRNIRYYPYNEQFF
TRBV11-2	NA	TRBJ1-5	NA	TGTGCCAGCAGCTTAGAAGGATACAATCAGCCCCAGCATTTT	CASSLEGYNQPQHF
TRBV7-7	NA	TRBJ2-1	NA	TGTGCCAGCAGCTTAGGCTCCTACAATGAGCAGTTCTTC	CASSLGSYNEQFF
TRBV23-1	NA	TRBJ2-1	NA	TGCGCCAGCAGTCAAGGGCCCCTCAGGGGCGGGCCTGACAATGAGCAGTTCTTC	CASSQGPLRGGPDNEQFF
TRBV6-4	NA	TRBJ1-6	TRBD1	TGTGCCAGCAGTGCCGGGACAGGGGTCTCACCCCTCCACTTT	CASSAGTGVSPLHF
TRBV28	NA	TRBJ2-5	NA	TGTGCCAGCCTTAGGCGGGTAGTTCAAGAGACCCAGTACTTC	CASLRRVVQETQYF
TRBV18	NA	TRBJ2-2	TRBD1	TGTGCCAGCTCACCACCGACAGGGGGGAACACCGGGGAGCTGTTTTTT	CASSPPTGGNTGELFF
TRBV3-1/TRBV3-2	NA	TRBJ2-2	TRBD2	TGTGCCAGCAGCCAAGGAAGACCGGGACTAGCGAATTCCGGGGAGCTGTTTTTT	CASSQGRPGLANSGELFF
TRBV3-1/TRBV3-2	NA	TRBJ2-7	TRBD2	TGTGCCAGCAGCCCCTCGGGACTAGCGGGGTCCCACGAGCAGTACTTC	CASSPSGLAGSHEQYF
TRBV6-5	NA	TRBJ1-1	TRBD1	TGTGCCAGCAGTTACGCTCGGGACAGCTACACTGAAGCTTTCTTT	CASSYARDSYTEAFF
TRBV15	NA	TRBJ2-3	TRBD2	TGTGCCACCAGCAGAGACGGGGGGGCGACAGATACGCAGTATTTT	CATSRDGGATDTQYF
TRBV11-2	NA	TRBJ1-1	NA	TGTGCCAGCAGCTTAGATCAGGCGAACACTGAAGCTTTCTTT	CASSLDQANTEAFF
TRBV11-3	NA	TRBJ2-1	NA	TGTGCCAGCAGCTTAGCAGGAGACTACAATGAGCAGTTCTTC	CASSLAGDYNEQFF
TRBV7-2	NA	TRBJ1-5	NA	TGTGCCAGCAGCTCATTTAAGGGCAATCAGCCCCAGCATTTT	CASSSFKGNQPQHF
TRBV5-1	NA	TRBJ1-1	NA	TGCGCCAGCAATTCTATGGTGAACACTGAAGCTTTCTTT	CASNSMVNTEAFF
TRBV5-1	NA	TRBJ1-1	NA	TGCGCCAGCAGCCCGCTCGGACGGAGCAACACTGAAGCTTTCTTT	CASSPLGRSNTEAFF
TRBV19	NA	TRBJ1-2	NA	TGTGCCAGTAGTATGTCGGGGGGAATCGTCTATGGCTACACCTTC	CASSMSGGIVYGYTF
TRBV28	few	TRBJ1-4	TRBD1	TGTGCCAGCAGTGACCCCGGGACAGGGCGGGAAAAACTGTTTTTT	CASSDPGTGREKLFF
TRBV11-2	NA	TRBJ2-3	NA	TGTGCCAGCTCTTTAATTGGATCTCAATTCACAGATACGCAGTATTTT	CASSLIGSQFTDTQYF
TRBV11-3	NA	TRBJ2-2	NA	TGTGCCAGCAGCTTATCCCCCAGTCGGGGGGGGGAGCTGTTTTTT	CASSLSPSRGGELFF
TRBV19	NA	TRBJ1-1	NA	TGTGCCAGTAGTACTACCCAGGACGGGAACACTGAAGCTTTCTTT	CASSTTQDGNTEAFF
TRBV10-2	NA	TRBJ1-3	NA	TGCGCCAGCAGTCACCCCGGACAGTTCTCTGGAAACACCATATATTTT	CASSHPGQFSGNTIYF
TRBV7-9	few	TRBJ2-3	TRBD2	TGTGCCAGCAGCCCCCCGGGACTAGCAGCAGATACGCAGTATTTT	CASSPPGLAADTQYF
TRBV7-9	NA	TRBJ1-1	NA	TGTGCCAGCAGGTCGACAGCCGGAGCAGAAGCTTTCTTT	CASRSTAGAEAFF
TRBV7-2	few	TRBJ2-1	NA	TGTGCCAGCAGCTTGGGACGGTTCGGTGAGCAGTTCTTC	CASSLGRFGEQFF
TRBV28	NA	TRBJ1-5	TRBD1	TGTGCCAGCAACCAGGGACAGGGTACCAATCAGCCCCAGCATTTT	CASNQGQGTNQPQHF
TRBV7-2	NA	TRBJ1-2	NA	TGTGCCAGCAGCTTAAGGGAGGGCGGCTATGGCTACACCTTC	CASSLREGGYGYTF
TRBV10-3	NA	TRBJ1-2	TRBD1	TGTGCCATCACTAGACCCGGGACAGGGGGCAATGGCTATGGCTACACCTTC	CAITRPGTGGNGYGYTF
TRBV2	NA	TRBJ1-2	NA	TGTGCCAGCTGGTTGTCCAGAAGCTACACCTTC	CASWLSRSYTF
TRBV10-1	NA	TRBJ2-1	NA	TGCGCCAGCAGCGCGGCGGGAACCAATGAGCAGTTCTTC	CASSAAGTNEQFF
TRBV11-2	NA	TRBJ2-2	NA	TGTGCCAGCAGCTTGGGTAGTTGGGACAAGAACACCGGGGAGCTGTTTTTT	CASSLGSWDKNTGELFF
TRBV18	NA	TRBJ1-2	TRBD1	TGTGCCAGCTCCTCTGGACAGGGGGCCAACTATGGCTACACCTTC	CASSSGQGANYGYTF
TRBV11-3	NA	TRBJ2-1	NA	TGTGCCAGCAGCTTAGCGGGCCTGCACAATGAGCAGTTCTTC	CASSLAGLHNEQFF
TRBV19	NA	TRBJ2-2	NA	TGTGCCAGTAGTATCAGCAGGGCGGACACCGGGGAGCTGTTTTTT	CASSISRADTGELFF
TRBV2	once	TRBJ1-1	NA	TGTGCCAGCAGTGAACTGGGACAAACGAACACTGAAGCTTTCTTT	CASSELGQTNTEAFF